This T cell receptor beta chain was recovered during a study of human T cells and chemical hapten exposure. Whole-study context: Among samples, TCR yields varied mainly because of small differences in pooled library volume. Study-wide results and caveats: The number of TCRs over 1 in 1000 frequency stayed unchanged after DPC.

This clonotype occurred a few times. No antigen is known for it. The CDR3 runs 18 residues. The V gene lost 0 bases and the J gene lost 7 bases, with 19 bases spanning the gap. Germline CDR1 and CDR2: LNHNV and YYDKDF (reference sequence). Unfractionated whole blood served as the source for total RNA extraction. Unique molecular identifiers were linked by the library to individual cDNA molecules. Original data processing: Per sample, the median was approximately 96,000 TCRs, with values from roughly 23,000 to 700,000. MiXCR, applied by TCRdb to the 5' RACE reads, yields one record per CDR3 protein. None of the V and J calls come from the authors' own analysis; TCRdb made them. Of under 150,000 distinct CDR3 sequences listed, approximately 19% are singletons.

This chain links TRBV15 with TRBJ1-6, with D maybe TRBD1 (5 bases). This clonotype was sampled from a human donor in good health. This CDR3 is CATSRDHGRAWDNSPLHF. The CDR3 coding sequence is TGTGCCACCAGCAGAGATCATGGACGGGCTTGGGACAATTCACCCCTCCACTTT.